The 18 T cell receptor beta chains below were found in one sample sequenced in a study of identical twins. Via MiXCR, TCRdb re-called the 5' RACE reads, giving one row per CDR3 protein. The sample lists hundreds of thousands of distinct CDR3 sequences; 9% to 15% were seen once. The sample was also reused in another study, on yellow fever vaccine responses in identical twins.

Sequencing input: PBMCs. Receptors were obtained from a woman in her late teens or twenties in good health.

The V call is TRBV4-1, the J call TRBJ2-7; D is unresolved. The CDR3 covers 13 residues. Germline-derived CDR1 and CDR2 are MGHRA and YSYEKL. CDR3 coding DNA: TGCGCCAGCAGTCAAGACCCGGGCCACGAGCAGTACGTC. This sequence encodes CASSQDPGHEQYV.

This clonotype was found a few times. The rearrangement joins TRBV2 to TRBJ2-7, with unresolved D. The length of the CDR3 is 12 residues. CDR1 and CDR2 from the germline V gene are SNHLY and FYNNEI. In DNA form, the CDR3 reads TGTGCCAGCAGTGGGACCACCTACCAGCAGTACGTC. As protein: CASSGTTYQQYV.

In the case of this clonotype: A read error may be the cause here, since a much bigger clone is one base away. The chain joins TRBV12-3 or TRBV12-4 to TRBJ1-4, with D maybe TRBD1 (5 bases). Trimming took 11 bases from V and 10 from J, leaving 17 bases between them. The CDR3 consists of 12 residues. The CDR3 region is CAAIKSGGKLFF. CDR3 nucleotides: TGTGCCGCGATTAAGTCGGGGGGAAAACTGTTTTTT.

J is TRBJ2-1 and V is TRBV7-6; D assignment may be TRBD1 or TRBD2 (5 bases each). The CDR3 totals 16 residues. Germline CDR1 SGHVS, CDR2 FNYEAQ. Trimming stripped 1 base from V and 8 bases from J, with 18 bases between. CDR3 loop: CASSLEGEQVRHEQFF. The CDR3 coding sequence is TGTGCCAGCAGCTTAGAAGGGGAGCAAGTTCGGCATGAGCAGTTCTTC.

The V and J genes are TRBV12-3 or TRBV12-4 and TRBJ2-1, with a weak D call TRBD2 (6 bases). This CDR3 spans 15 amino acids. The CDR3 spells CATQGGPTSYNEQFF. DNA for the CDR3: TGTGCTACCCAGGGAGGTCCTACCTCCTACAATGAGCAGTTCTTC.

This clonotype was detected a few times. The V gene is TRBV7-9, the J gene TRBJ1-6, with unresolved D. The V gene lost 0 bases and the J gene lost 4 bases, with 13 bases spanning the gap. Germline V CDR1 and CDR2: SEHNR, FQNEAQ (reference sequence). This CDR3 spans 17 amino acids. CDR3 amino acids: CASSLAAGTTYNSPLHF. For the CDR3, the DNA is TGTGCCAGCAGCTTAGCGGCAGGCACCACTTATAATTCACCCCTCCACTTT.

The chain has TRBV20-1 and TRBJ2-7, with 7 bases that match TRBD2. Germline CDR1 and CDR2: DFQATT and SNEGSKA (reference sequence). J lost 2 bases, V lost 1 base, and 5 bases had no gene match. The CDR3 length is 14 residues. Here the CDR3 reads CSARVQAGTYEQYF. The DNA for the CDR3 is TGCAGTGCTAGAGTTCAAGCGGGGACCTACGAGCAGTACTTC.

This clonotype was picked up a small number of times. V and J are TRBV7-9 and TRBJ2-1; 11 bases line up with TRBD2. With V trimmed by 5 bases and J by 6 bases, 6 bases remained unmatched. From germline, CDR1 is SEHNR and CDR2 FQNEAQ (reference sequence). The CDR3 loop spans 15 amino acids. CDR3 DNA sequence: TGTGCCAGCAGCCCTAGACTAGCGGGATTCAATGAGCAGTTCTTC. This codes for CASSPRLAGFNEQFF.

The chain combines TRBV6-2 or TRBV6-3 with TRBJ2-1, with 13 nucleotides matching TRBD2. Trimming at V came to 7 bases and at J to 7 bases, leaving 10 bases not matched to a gene. Germline lookup yields CDR1 MNHEY and CDR2 SVGEGT. The CDR3 spans 16 residues. CDR3 sequence (DNA): TGTGCCAGCACTCCACTAGCGGGAGGGCCTCGAAATGAGCAGTTCTTC. Translation: CASTPLAGGPRNEQFF.

This clonotype was picked up many times. The chain combines TRBV4-1 with TRBJ2-5; the match to TRBD2 covers 10 bases. The CDR3 sequence is 18 residues long. Germline CDR1 and CDR2: MGHRA and YSYEKL. The V gene end was trimmed by 1 base and the J gene end by 2 bases; junction bases not matched to a gene: 10. CDR3 amino acids: CASSQVFNSGGLQETQYF. DNA of the CDR3: TGCGCCAGCAGCCAAGTATTTAATAGCGGGGGGTTACAAGAGACCCAGTACTTC.

The chain joins TRBV2 to TRBJ1-5; unclear D gene. The germline CDR1 and CDR2 sequences are SNHLY and FYNNEI. The V and J ends lost 0 bases and 4 bases respectively, with 10 bases between them. The CDR3 is made up of 15 amino acids. CDR3 residues: CASSEAPGENQPQHF. In DNA form, the CDR3 reads TGTGCCAGCAGTGAAGCGCCAGGAGAAAATCAGCCCCAGCATTTT.

The chain employs TRBV11-2 and TRBJ1-6; no reliable D call. The V gene lost 8 bases and the J gene lost 10 bases, with 18 bases spanning the gap. CDR3 length equals 14 residues. Germline V gives CDR1 SGHAT, CDR2 FQNNGV. CDR3 in amino acids: CASSSGGFRSPLHF. CDR3 bases: TGTGCCAGCTCAAGCGGAGGATTCAGATCACCCCTCCACTTT.

This clonotype was seen a handful of times. The chain employs TRBV12-3 or TRBV12-4 and TRBJ1-1; D possibly corresponds to TRBD1 (5 bases). V was trimmed by 3 bases and J by 2 bases, leaving 13 bases between them. This CDR3 spans 15 amino acids. The CDR3 nucleotides read TGTGCCAGCAGTTTTAGGCAAGGGGCCAACACTGAAGCTTTCTTT. Its protein is CASSFRQGANTEAFF.

This clonotype appeared many times. This chain joins TRBV12-3 or TRBV12-4 and TRBJ2-7; no reliable D call. The CDR3 length is 13 residues. Trimming removed 7 bases from V and 7 bases from J, with 17 bases in between. The CDR3 DNA reads as TGTGCCAGCACCCTCAAGGTGAATGGGGAGCAGTACTTC. This codes for CASTLKVNGEQYF.

The CDR3 reads CASSVLPYEQYF. DNA for the CDR3: TGTGCCAGCAGTGTACTGCCCTACGAGCAGTACTTC. J is TRBJ2-7 and V is TRBV28; no definite D call. Germline values: CDR1 MDHEN, CDR2 SYDVKM. Deletions cut 5 bases from V and 2 bases from J, with 7 bases between. The CDR3 is 12 residues long.

There are a few counts of this clonotype. The genes are TRBV12-3 or TRBV12-4 and TRBJ2-3; tentatively, D is TRBD2 (6 bases). This CDR3 is 16 amino acids long. Deletions cut 5 bases from V and 0 bases from J, with 15 bases between. CDR3 sequence: CASSARDSLSTDTQYF. DNA of the CDR3: TGTGCCAGCAGTGCCCGGGACTCCCTTAGCACAGATACGCAGTATTTT.

This clonotype has at least ten counts. This chain uses TRBV20-1 with TRBJ2-1; D is unclear. The CDR3 runs to 14 residues. The germline V and J ends were trimmed by 0 bases and 3 bases, with 9 bases remaining between them. Germline V CDR1 and CDR2: DFQATT, SNEGSKA (reference sequence). This CDR3 reads CSARDRKDYNEQFF. CDR3 coding DNA: TGCAGTGCTAGAGATCGGAAAGACTACAATGAGCAGTTCTTC.

This chain joins TRBV25-1 and TRBJ1-2, with unresolved D. The germline V gene encodes CDR1 MGHDK and CDR2 SYGVNS. Trimming pared 7 bases from V and 5 bases from J, leaving 14 bases between. The CDR3 totals 13 residues. The CDR3 region is CASTPNGVYGYTF. CDR3 bases: TGTGCCAGCACCCCGAACGGTGTTTATGGCTACACCTTC.